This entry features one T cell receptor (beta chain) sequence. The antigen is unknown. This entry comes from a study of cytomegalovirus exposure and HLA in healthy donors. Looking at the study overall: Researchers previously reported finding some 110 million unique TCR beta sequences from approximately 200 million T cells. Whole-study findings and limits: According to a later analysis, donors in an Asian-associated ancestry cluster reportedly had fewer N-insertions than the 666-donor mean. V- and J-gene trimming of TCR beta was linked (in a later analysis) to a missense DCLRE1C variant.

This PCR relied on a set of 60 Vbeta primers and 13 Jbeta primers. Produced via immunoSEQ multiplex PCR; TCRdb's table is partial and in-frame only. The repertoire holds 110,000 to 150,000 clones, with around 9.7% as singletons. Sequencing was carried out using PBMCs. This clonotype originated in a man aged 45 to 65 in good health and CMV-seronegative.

The CDR3 nucleotides read TGTGCCAGCAGTCGGGGGGGGAGGTTTAACTATGGCTACACCTTC. Translating it yields CASSRGGRFNYGYTF. This chain joins TRBV6-5 and TRBJ1-2, with D perhaps matching TRBD1 (5 bases). Germline V gives CDR1 MNHEY, CDR2 SVGAGI. The CDR3 is 15 amino acids. V gave up 5 bases and J gave up 1 base, with 14 bases separating them.